This entry concerns a single T cell receptor (beta chain). The method was immunoSEQ multiplex PCR; TCRdb's version includes in-frame clones alone and lacks a portion of them. The sample records some 140,000 clones, around 85% being singletons. This specimen belongs to a study of blood T cell repertoires in COVID-19. Background on the study: T cells, B-cell-depleted T cells, or PBMCs supplied cDNA or gDNA.

Seattle patients were enrolled during active infection and followed longitudinally. CDR1 is MDHEN and CDR2 is SYDVKM in the germline V gene. The CDR3 is 11 amino acids. The V end was cut by 8 bases, the J end by 7 bases, with 11 bases between. The rearrangement uses TRBV28 and TRBJ1-1; D gene ambiguous. The sequencing input was peripheral blood. This receptor was obtained from a man aged 55 to 69 with COVID-19, enrolled during active disease. For the CDR3, the DNA is TGTGCCAGCCGACGAGACTATGAAGCTTTCTTT. Residues: CASRRDYEAFF.